These T cell receptor beta chains were read from a single sample in a study of Ad26.COV2.S vaccination and SARS-CoV-2 variants. Measured with immunoSEQ multiplex PCR; TCRdb has only the in-frame clones, and not every one. The sample includes about 680,000 clones, more than 70% of them seen just once. This specimen was peripheral blood, taken in a trial of Ad26.COV2.S vaccine versus placebo. The receptor set was obtained from a person aged 18-65 years who received the Ad26.COV2.S COVID-19 vaccine or a placebo. CDR3s leave out the opening cysteine and the closing phenylalanine or tryptophan. A D gene is named only where the DNA matches it firmly.

CDR3: ASSYAFLSYGYT
D: -
V: TRBV6-2/TRBV6-3
J: TRBJ1-2

CDR3: ASSTQGNTEAF
D: -
V: TRBV3-1/TRBV3-2
J: TRBJ1-1

CDR3: ASSSGSRIEAF
D: -
V: TRBV19
J: TRBJ1-1

CDR3: ASSPSGTGTYEQY
D: TRBD1
V: TRBV5-1
J: TRBJ2-7

CDR3: ASSAWTGGNYNEQF
D: TRBD1
V: TRBV6-2/TRBV6-3
J: TRBJ2-1

CDR3: ASTPHTAGAEAF
D: -
V: TRBV6-2/TRBV6-3
J: TRBJ1-1

CDR3: ASSQASTNEKLF
D: -
V: TRBV4-2
J: TRBJ1-4

CDR3: ASSNGGFYGYT
D: -
V: TRBV27
J: TRBJ1-2

CDR3: ATSEAGTGYEQY
D: TRBD1
V: TRBV24-1
J: TRBJ2-7

CDR3: SVTGTSGMLQF
D: TRBD2
V: TRBV29-1
J: TRBJ2-1

CDR3: ASSRHLLGRTEAF
D: -
V: TRBV6-5
J: TRBJ1-1

CDR3: ASSPSAGNQETQY
D: -
V: TRBV7-9
J: TRBJ2-5

CDR3: ASSMDRASSYNSPLH
D: TRBD1
V: TRBV19
J: TRBJ1-6

CDR3: ASSPGQAKGYT
D: TRBD1
V: TRBV28
J: TRBJ1-2

CDR3: AWSRGSAGEGTEAF
D: -
V: TRBV30
J: TRBJ1-1

CDR3: ASSMGSYEQY
D: -
V: TRBV19
J: TRBJ2-7

CDR3: ATSDFGRGLIDTQY
D: TRBD1
V: TRBV24-1
J: TRBJ2-3

CDR3: ASSLGAGHTEAF
D: -
V: TRBV5-6
J: TRBJ1-1

CDR3: SVSGDAYEQY
D: -
V: TRBV29-1
J: TRBJ2-7

CDR3: ASRRTANTGELF
D: -
V: TRBV2
J: TRBJ2-2

CDR3: ATLPDYYNEQF
D: -
V: TRBV12-3/TRBV12-4
J: TRBJ2-1

CDR3: ASREARGEQY
D: -
V: TRBV12-5
J: TRBJ2-7

CDR3: ASSAGTSGRRWYEQY
D: TRBD2
V: TRBV2
J: TRBJ2-7

CDR3: SVGGLGGSYEQY
D: -
V: TRBV29-1
J: TRBJ2-7

CDR3: ASSSRALGELF
D: -
V: TRBV7-9
J: TRBJ2-2

CDR3: SVDSGFNEKLF
D: -
V: TRBV29-1
J: TRBJ1-4

CDR3: ASSLILAGRFEQY
D: TRBD2
V: TRBV4-1
J: TRBJ2-7

CDR3: ASSIGLAVEQY
D: TRBD2
V: TRBV19
J: TRBJ2-7

CDR3: ASSGLGTGNTEAF
D: TRBD1
V: TRBV6-6
J: TRBJ1-1